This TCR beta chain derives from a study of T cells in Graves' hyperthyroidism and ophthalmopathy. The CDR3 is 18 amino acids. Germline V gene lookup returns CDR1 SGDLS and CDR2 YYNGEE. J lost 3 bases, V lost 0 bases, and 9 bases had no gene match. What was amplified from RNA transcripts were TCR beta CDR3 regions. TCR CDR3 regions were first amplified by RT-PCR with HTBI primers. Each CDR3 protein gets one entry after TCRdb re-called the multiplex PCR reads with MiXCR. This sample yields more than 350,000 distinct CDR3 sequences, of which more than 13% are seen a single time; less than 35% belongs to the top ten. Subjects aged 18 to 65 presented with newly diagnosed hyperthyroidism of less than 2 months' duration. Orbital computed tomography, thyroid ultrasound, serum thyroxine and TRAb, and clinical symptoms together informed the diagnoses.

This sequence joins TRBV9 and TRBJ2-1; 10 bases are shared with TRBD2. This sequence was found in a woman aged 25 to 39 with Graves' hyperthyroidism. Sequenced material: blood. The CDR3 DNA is TGTGCCAGCAGCGTAGCTCCCGGAGCGGGAGGGGACTACAATGAGCAGTTCTTC. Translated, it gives CASSVAPGAGGDYNEQFF.